This entry is about one T cell receptor (beta chain). V was cut by 4 bases and J by 5 bases, with 12 bases left in between. The CDR3 runs 13 residues. Germline V CDR1 and CDR2: SGDLS, YYNGEE. Produced via immunoSEQ multiplex PCR; TCRdb's table is partial and in-frame only. The sample shows 72,000 or so clones, around nine tenths of them seen only once. The sample comes from a study of blood T cell repertoires in COVID-19. The receptor was derived from a man aged 45-65 years with active COVID-19. This rearrangement joins TRBV9 to TRBJ2-5; a weak D match, TRBD2 (6 bases). The sequencing input was peripheral blood. The CDR3 region is CASSRWGEETQYF. In DNA, the CDR3 is TGTGCCAGCAGCCGCTGGGGGGAGGAGACCCAGTACTTC.